Each of the 6 T cell receptor beta chains below was sequenced from the same sample in a study of shared clonotypes between healthy human individuals. Sequenced by immunoSEQ multiplex PCR; TCRdb stores in-frame clones only, minus some. The sample lists about 470,000 clones, around 79% occurring once. Sequenced material: PBMCs. The receptor set was obtained from a woman in her 40s in good health. Some clones in this sample may be carry-over from other donors' samples.

There are many counts of this clone. The gene calls are TRBV6-6 and TRBJ2-5; 7 positions match TRBD1. Germline CDR1 MNHNY, CDR2 SVGAGI (reference sequence). The CDR3 sequence is 14 residues long. V gave up 5 bases and J gave up 1 base; unmatched junction bases: 4. Here the CDR3 reads CASSKTGPQETQYF. The CDR3 DNA follows: TGTGCCAGCAGTAAGACAGGGCCCCAAGAGACCCAGTACTTC.

This chain uses TRBV6-1 with TRBJ2-5, with 9 nucleotides matching TRBD2. J was trimmed by 5 bases and V by 6 bases; bases with no gene match: 10. Germline V gene sequence: CDR1 MNHNS, CDR2 SASEGT. The CDR3 totals 15 residues. Written as DNA, the CDR3 is TGTGCCAGCAGCGCATCTAGCGGGATGGCGGAGACCCAGTACTTC. This codes for CASSASSGMAETQYF.

The rearrangement links TRBV9 to TRBJ1-1, with D uncertain. CDR3 length: 13 residues. V gave up 0 bases and J gave up 6 bases, with 9 bases separating them. Germline lookup yields CDR1 SGDLS and CDR2 YYNGEE. The CDR3 spells CASSVEADSEAFF. The CDR3 coding sequence is TGTGCCAGCAGCGTAGAAGCAGATTCTGAAGCTTTCTTT.

This sequence joins TRBV7-9 and TRBJ2-7; D not certain. Trimming left V 3 bases short and J 2 bases short, with 8 bases between. Germline V gives CDR1 SEHNR, CDR2 FQNEAQ (reference sequence). The CDR3 is 13 residues long. Here the CDR3 reads CASSFGQTYEQYF. CDR3 bases: TGTGCCAGCAGCTTTGGGCAGACCTACGAGCAGTACTTC.

The chain joins TRBV19 to TRBJ1-2, with D unresolved. Germline values: CDR1 LNHDA, CDR2 SQIVND (reference sequence). The CDR3 is 15 amino acids. The V gene lost 3 bases and the J gene lost 0 bases, with 11 bases spanning the gap. CDR3 DNA sequence: TGTGCCAGTAGTATTGTGGCAGAAGCTAACTATGGCTACACCTTC. Protein sequence: CASSIVAEANYGYTF.

This chain connects TRBV15 to TRBJ2-1; 9 bases are a match to TRBD2. CDR3 size: 16 residues. Trimming at V came to 0 bases and at J to 6 bases, leaving 6 bases not matched to a gene. Looked up from germline, CDR1 is LNHNV and CDR2 is YYDKDF (reference sequence). The CDR3 sequence: CATSRDYAGGPNEQFF. As DNA, the CDR3 is TGTGCCACCAGCAGAGATTATGCGGGAGGGCCCAATGAGCAGTTCTTC.